A single sample gave rise to the 13 T cell receptor beta chains below, sequenced in a study of post-analysis software for immune sequencing data. TCR beta libraries were prepared from cDNA with unique molecular identifiers. TCRdb ran MiXCR on the PCR reads and lists one entry per CDR3 protein. The sample lists approximately 400,000 distinct CDR3 sequences, approximately 38% seen once, with roughly 12% in the top ten. General study findings and limits: Elevated frequency relative to controls characterized several TRBV segments in patients, TRBV5-6, TRBV5-1 and TRBV20-1 among them.

Their antigen targets remain unknown. Sequencing was performed on blood. Every receptor here comes from a girl aged 5-17 years with multiple sclerosis.

This clonotype has more than one count but fewer than ten. This sequence joins TRBV15 and TRBJ2-7; D remains ambiguous. The CDR3 length is 15 residues. Germline V gives CDR1 LNHNV, CDR2 YYDKDF (reference sequence). The ends were cut back, 0 bases at V and 0 bases at J, with 9 bases in the middle. DNA for the CDR3: TGTGCCACCAGCAGAGATCCCCGGGTCTCCTACGAGCAGTACTTC. The encoded protein is CATSRDPRVSYEQYF.

This clonotype has more than one count but fewer than ten. The chain joins TRBV7-9 to TRBJ2-5; D is unclear. There are 14 residues in the CDR3. V was cut by 8 bases and J by 1 base, with 14 bases left in between. Germline CDR1 reads SEHNR; CDR2 reads FQNEAQ (reference sequence). The CDR3 region has the DNA TGTGCCAGCCCCCCGATAGGCGGCCAAGAGACCCAGTACTTC. Its translation: CASPPIGGQETQYF. The full variable domain, rest sourced from reference TRBV7-9 and TRBJ2-5, is DTGVSQNPRHKITKRGQNVTFRCDPISEHNRLYWYRQTLGQGPEFLTYFQNEAQLEKSRLLSDRFSAERPKGSFSTLEIQRTEQGDSAMYLCASPPIGGQETQYFGPGTRLLVL.

The J gene is TRBJ2-7, the V gene TRBV7-9; unclear D gene. The DNA end favors TRBJ2-5, so the J call may be wrong. CDR1 is SEHNR, CDR2 FQNEAQ, per germline (reference sequence). This CDR3 has 14 residues. This chain's CDR3 is CASSLGRQVGTQYF. CDR3 sequence (DNA): TGTGCCAGCAGCTTAGGTCGGCAGGTGGGGACCCAGTACTTC.

This chain connects TRBV28 to TRBJ1-4, with D maybe TRBD1 (6 bases). This CDR3 region has 14 residues. Trimming shortened V by 6 bases and J by 5 bases, and 13 bases separated the two germline ends. Germline lookup yields CDR1 MDHEN and CDR2 SYDVKM. CDR3 loop: CASSPGGTNEKLFF. The CDR3 bases are TGTGCCAGCAGCCCTGGGGGGACAAATGAAAAACTGTTTTTT.

The V call is TRBV12-3 or TRBV12-4, the J call TRBJ1-2; 9 nucleotides match TRBD1. V dropped 8 bases and J dropped 4; count of bases not matched to a gene: 2. The CDR3 totals 12 residues. CDR3 DNA sequence: TGTGCCAGCCGGGACAGGGTCTATGGCTACACCTTC. Its protein product is CASRDRVYGYTF.

The chain combines TRBV5-6 with TRBJ2-3; D is ambiguous. The germline V and J ends were trimmed by 5 bases and 2 bases, with 18 bases remaining between them. Germline-derived CDR1 and CDR2 are SGHDT and YYEEEE. CDR3 length: 16 residues. The DNA for the CDR3 is TGTGCCAGCAGATCGAAGTGGCGGCTAGACACAGATACGCAGTATTTT. This gives the protein CASRSKWRLDTDTQYF. The full variable domain, rest sourced from reference TRBV5-6 and TRBJ2-3, is DAGVTQSPTHLIKTRGQQVTLRCSPKSGHDTVSWYQQALGQGPQFIFQYYEEEERQRGNFPDRFSGHQFPNYSSELNVNALLLGDSALYLCASRSKWRLDTDTQYFGPGTRLTVL.

The rearrangement uses TRBV6-1 and TRBJ1-5, with 9 bases lining up with TRBD1. Germline lookup yields CDR1 MNHNS and CDR2 SASEGT. The CDR3 is 14 residues long. The V and J ends lost 9 bases and 4 bases, in that order; junction bases with no gene match: 7. The CDR3 DNA reads TGTGCCAGTAGGGACAGGGCCCTAAATCAGCCCCAGCATTTT. This gives the protein CASRDRALNQPQHF.

This clonotype was counted ten times or more. The J gene is TRBJ2-7, the V gene TRBV7-2, with D unresolved. V lost 1 base and J lost 3, with 10 bases in between. Germline CDR1 SGHTA, CDR2 FQGNSA. The CDR3 totals 14 residues. The CDR3 nucleotides are TGTGCCAGCAGCTTAGGGACGTTCGGCTACGAGCAGTACTTC. It encodes CASSLGTFGYEQYF.

This clonotype was seen ten or more times. The chain has TRBV29-1 and TRBJ2-2, with a weak D call TRBD1 (5 bases). Deletions cut 0 bases from V and 6 bases from J, with 8 bases between. Germline loops: CDR1 SQVTM, CDR2 ANQGSEA. The CDR3 is 13 amino acids. CDR3 loop: CSVEEDNSGELFF. The CDR3 DNA reads TGCAGCGTTGAAGAGGACAACTCCGGGGAGCTGTTTTTT.

The chain couples TRBV12-5 to TRBJ2-6; TRBD1 aligns across 8 bases. J lost 0 bases, V lost 4 bases, and 11 bases had no gene match. Looked up from germline, CDR1 is LGHNT and CDR2 is FRNRAP. The length of the CDR3 is 19 residues. This chain's CDR3 is CASGSSPGTGSSGANVLTF. CDR3 bases: TGTGCTAGTGGTTCCTCCCCCGGGACAGGTTCCTCTGGGGCCAACGTCCTGACTTTC.

The gene calls are TRBV5-1 and TRBJ1-2; possible D gene TRBD1, 6 bases. With 4 bases removed from V and 8 bases from J, the gap between germline ends came to 12 bases. The CDR3 is 12 residues long. In germline, CDR1 is SGHRS, CDR2 YFSETQ. The CDR3 sequence is CASSETGTGYTF. The CDR3 nucleotides read TGCGCCAGCAGCGAGACAGGTACCGGCTACACCTTC. The entire variable domain, with the rest obtained from reference TRBV5-1 and TRBJ1-2, is as follows: KAGVTQTPRYLIKTRGQQVTLSCSPISGHRSVSWYQQTPGQGLQFLFEYFSETQRNKGNFPGRFSGRQFSNSRSEMNVSTLELGDSALYLCASSETGTGYTFGSGTRLTVV.

The chain carries TRBV5-1 and TRBJ1-2; D gene ambiguous. The CDR3 totals 13 residues. The V end lost 5 bases, the J end lost 4 bases, and 12 bases lay between the germline ends. Germline V gives CDR1 SGHRS, CDR2 YFSETQ. CDR3 sequence (DNA): TGCGCCAGCAGTCTGGACTACGGCTATGGCTACACCTTC. Translating it yields CASSLDYGYGYTF. Using reference TRBV5-1 and TRBJ1-2 for the parts outside the CDR3, the full variable domain is KAGVTQTPRYLIKTRGQQVTLSCSPISGHRSVSWYQQTPGQGLQFLFEYFSETQRNKGNFPGRFSGRQFSNSRSEMNVSTLELGDSALYLCASSLDYGYGYTFGSGTRLTVV.

This rearrangement joins TRBV7-8 to TRBJ2-5; TRBD2 might be the D (5 bases). V was cut by 5 bases and J by 4 bases, with 11 bases left in between. CDR3 length: 13 amino acids. Germline V gives CDR1 SGHVS, CDR2 FQNEAQ. The CDR3 coding sequence is TGTGCCAGCAGCCGGACTGTGGGAGAGACCCAGTACTTC. Protein product: CASSRTVGETQYF. The complete variable domain, with remaining parts taken from reference TRBV7-8 and TRBJ2-5, reads GAGVSQSPRYKVAKRGQDVALRCDPISGHVSLFWYQQALGQGPEFLTYFQNEAQLDKSGLPSDRFFAERPEGSVSTLKIQRTQQEDSAVYLCASSRTVGETQYFGPGTRLLVL.